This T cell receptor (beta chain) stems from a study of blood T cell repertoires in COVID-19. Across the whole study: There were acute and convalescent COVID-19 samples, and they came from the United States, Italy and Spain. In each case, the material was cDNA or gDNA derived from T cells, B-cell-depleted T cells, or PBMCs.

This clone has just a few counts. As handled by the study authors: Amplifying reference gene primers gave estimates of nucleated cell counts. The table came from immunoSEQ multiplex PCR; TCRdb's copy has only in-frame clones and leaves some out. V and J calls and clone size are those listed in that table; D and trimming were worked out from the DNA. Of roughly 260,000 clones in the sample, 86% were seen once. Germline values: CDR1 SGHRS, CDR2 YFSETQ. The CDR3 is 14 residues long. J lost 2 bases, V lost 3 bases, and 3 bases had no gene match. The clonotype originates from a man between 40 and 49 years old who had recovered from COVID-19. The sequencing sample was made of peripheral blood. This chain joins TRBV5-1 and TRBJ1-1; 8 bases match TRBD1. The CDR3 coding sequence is TGCGCCAGCAGCTGGGGGACAGGAAACACTGAAGCTTTCTTT. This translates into CASSWGTGNTEAFF.